This TCR beta chain was sequenced during a study of blood T cell repertoires in COVID-19. Study-wide context: COVID-19 samples, acute and convalescent, were from the United States, Italy and Spain.

Per the authors' pipeline: For nucleated cells, counts were estimated from reference gene primer amplification. Profiled with immunoSEQ multiplex PCR; TCRdb holds only in-frame clones, not every one. V and J calls and clone size are given by that table; D and trimming were obtained from the DNA. The table has about 210,000 clones, about 88% seen once. V shed 4 bases and J 4 bases; nucleotides not matched to a gene: 8. The V gene's germline CDR1 is SGHNT and CDR2 YYREEE (reference sequence). The CDR3 sequence is 15 residues long. The sample taken for sequencing was peripheral blood. The chain couples TRBV5-4 to TRBJ2-1, with TRBD1 matching over 7 bases. The origin of this receptor is a man aged 40-49 years with acute or convalescent COVID-19. As DNA, the CDR3 is TGTGCCAGCAGCGCCCAGGGACAGCCTTACAATGAGCAGTTCTTC. It translates to CASSAQGQPYNEQFF.